These T cell receptor beta chains were read from a single sample in a study of T-cell reconstitution after alpha-beta-depleted transplantation in children. TCRdb re-called the PCR reads through MiXCR, storing one row per CDR3 protein. This table has 420,000 or so distinct CDR3 sequences, approximately 10% appearing once. The material sequenced was PBMCs from the stem cell graft donor, taken from the stem cell graft. These receptors were collected from a human donor who donated a stem cell graft to a child with acute myeloid leukemia. CDR3s include the opening cysteine and the closing phenylalanine or tryptophan. Fields, in order: CDR3 protein, V gene, CDR3 length, J gene.

CDR3 protein: CASSTDVAVQPQHF
V gene: TRBV12-3/TRBV12-4
CDR3 length: 14
J gene: TRBJ1-5

CDR3 protein: CASRPWLGQGDTGELFF
V gene: TRBV13
CDR3 length: 17
J gene: TRBJ2-2

CDR3 protein: CATSISQAGGELFF
V gene: TRBV15
CDR3 length: 14
J gene: TRBJ2-2

CDR3 protein: CSARTKGPNSPLHF
V gene: TRBV20-1
CDR3 length: 14
J gene: TRBJ1-6

CDR3 protein: CSASRNYGYTF
V gene: TRBV20-1
CDR3 length: 11
J gene: TRBJ1-2

CDR3 protein: CASSYVGDQPQHF
V gene: TRBV7-9
CDR3 length: 13
J gene: TRBJ1-5

CDR3 protein: CASNHRGRSQPQHF
V gene: TRBV6-2/TRBV6-3
CDR3 length: 14
J gene: TRBJ1-5

CDR3 protein: CASSPEDAGIQYF
V gene: TRBV12-3/TRBV12-4
CDR3 length: 13
J gene: TRBJ2-4

CDR3 protein: CSVSGQEGTIYF
V gene: TRBV29-1
CDR3 length: 12
J gene: TRBJ1-3

CDR3 protein: CASSQAAAHTGELFF
V gene: TRBV4-1
CDR3 length: 15
J gene: TRBJ2-2

CDR3 protein: CASSDAGGTYFASGYTF
V gene: TRBV6-1
CDR3 length: 17
J gene: TRBJ1-2

CDR3 protein: CASSNFGGTSIGPTDTQYF
V gene: TRBV9
CDR3 length: 19
J gene: TRBJ2-3

CDR3 protein: CASSPLGTGLTGYTF
V gene: TRBV11-2
CDR3 length: 15
J gene: TRBJ1-2

CDR3 protein: CAIGGLGTDTQYF
V gene: TRBV10-3
CDR3 length: 13
J gene: TRBJ2-3

CDR3 protein: CASSLQPYNEQFF
V gene: TRBV12-3/TRBV12-4
CDR3 length: 13
J gene: TRBJ2-1

CDR3 protein: CASSPGLAGDLIYNEQFF
V gene: TRBV5-1
CDR3 length: 18
J gene: TRBJ2-1

CDR3 protein: CASSEFGRGYTF
V gene: TRBV25-1
CDR3 length: 12
J gene: TRBJ1-2

CDR3 protein: CASSSSGGPDTQYF
V gene: TRBV5-6
CDR3 length: 14
J gene: TRBJ2-3

CDR3 protein: CASSRWTGIAGELFF
V gene: TRBV12-3/TRBV12-4
CDR3 length: 15
J gene: TRBJ2-2

CDR3 protein: CASSPSSGSPTEQFF
V gene: TRBV7-2
CDR3 length: 15
J gene: TRBJ2-1

CDR3 protein: CSGTGTPGTDTQYF
V gene: TRBV29-1
CDR3 length: 14
J gene: TRBJ2-3

CDR3 protein: CATSRDSLRVGNQPQHF
V gene: TRBV15
CDR3 length: 17
J gene: TRBJ1-5

CDR3 protein: CSVLELETQYF
V gene: TRBV29-1
CDR3 length: 11
J gene: TRBJ2-5

CDR3 protein: CASSLGGTDYGYTF
V gene: TRBV7-9
CDR3 length: 14
J gene: TRBJ1-2

CDR3 protein: CSARGEGGPDTQYF
V gene: TRBV20-1
CDR3 length: 14
J gene: TRBJ2-3

CDR3 protein: CASSYARNQETQYF
V gene: TRBV6-2/TRBV6-3
CDR3 length: 14
J gene: TRBJ2-5

CDR3 protein: CSARDLAGDPTDTQYF
V gene: TRBV20-1
CDR3 length: 16
J gene: TRBJ2-3

CDR3 protein: CASSLGGLNEAFF
V gene: TRBV11-2
CDR3 length: 13
J gene: TRBJ1-1

CDR3 protein: CATKSDGYTF
V gene: TRBV27
CDR3 length: 10
J gene: TRBJ1-2

CDR3 protein: CASSKLSPGPYNEQFF
V gene: TRBV5-6
CDR3 length: 16
J gene: TRBJ2-1

CDR3 protein: CASSQGRDRYEQYF
V gene: TRBV3-1
CDR3 length: 14
J gene: TRBJ2-7

CDR3 protein: CSAQTGPGELFF
V gene: TRBV20-1
CDR3 length: 12
J gene: TRBJ2-2

CDR3 protein: CASSSGAGSLEQYF
V gene: TRBV5-1
CDR3 length: 14
J gene: TRBJ2-7

CDR3 protein: CASSYSRNLPQHF
V gene: TRBV6-2/TRBV6-3
CDR3 length: 13
J gene: TRBJ1-5

CDR3 protein: CAWMGGVTEAFF
V gene: TRBV30
CDR3 length: 12
J gene: TRBJ1-1